A single sample gave rise to the 14 T cell receptor beta chains below, sequenced in a study of T cells in Graves' hyperthyroidism and ophthalmopathy. The TCR beta CDR3 regions underwent amplification using RNA transcripts as the source. Using the HTBI primer set, a first-round RT-PCR was run on the TCR CDR3. TCRdb reanalysed the multiplex PCR reads using MiXCR and keeps one entry per CDR3 protein. Of 540,000 or so distinct CDR3 sequences listed, just over 45% are singletons. Sequenced material: peripheral blood or thyroid tissue (not recorded which). The origin of the receptors is an adult woman with Graves' disease, either hyperthyroidism or ophthalmopathy (not recorded which).

This clonotype has a count of ten or more. V gene TRBV25-1 combines with J gene TRBJ1-1; no clear D gene. V lost 5 bases, J lost 6 bases, and 13 bases lay in between. The CDR3 totals 13 residues. Germline V gives CDR1 MGHDK, CDR2 SYGVNS. The CDR3 protein is CASSFLLGAEAFF. The CDR3 DNA reads as TGTGCCAGCAGTTTCCTATTGGGCGCTGAAGCTTTCTTT.

This clonotype occurred many times. This sequence joins TRBV4-1 and TRBJ2-5; unclear D gene. CDR1 is MGHRA, CDR2 YSYEKL, per germline. CDR3 size: 14 residues. Trimming stripped 3 bases from V and 3 bases from J, with 11 bases between. The CDR3 protein is CASSQPRTKETQYF. The CDR3 DNA reads as TGCGCCAGCAGCCAGCCGCGAACCAAAGAGACCCAGTACTTC.

This clonotype appeared many times. J is TRBJ2-5 and V is TRBV4-1; 7 positions match TRBD2. The CDR3 is 16 amino acids. Germline V CDR1 and CDR2: MGHRA, YSYEKL. V trimming: 0 bases; J trimming: 5 bases; junction bases outside the gene matches: 9. CDR3 DNA: TGCGCCAGCAGCCAAGATCTGAGCAGGGAGGGTGAGACCCAGTACTTC. The encoded protein is CASSQDLSREGETQYF.

This clonotype was picked up many times. The rearrangement joins TRBV7-2 to TRBJ1-1; D possibly corresponds to TRBD1 (5 bases). CDR3 length equals 15 residues. Germline CDR1 SGHTA, CDR2 FQGNSA. V was pared by 5 bases and J by 5 bases, with 18 bases between. Here the CDR3 DNA reads TGTGCCAGCAGCCCGGGGGGTGCATCGGGTACTGAAGCTTTCTTT. The encoded protein is CASSPGGASGTEAFF. The variable domain in full, completed from reference TRBV7-2 and TRBJ1-1, reads GAGVSQSPSNKVTEKGKDVELRCDPISGHTALYWYRQSLGQGLEFLIYFQGNSAPDKSGLPSDRFSAERTGGSVSTLTIQRTQQEDSAVYLCASSPGGASGTEAFFGQGTRLTVV.

This clonotype was recorded at least ten times. This chain joins TRBV2 and TRBJ1-5; D remains unclear. The germline V and J ends were trimmed by 7 bases and 1 base, with 5 bases remaining between them. The germline V gene has CDR1 SNHLY and CDR2 FYNNEI. The CDR3 extends over 12 amino acids. Written as DNA, the CDR3 is TGTGCCAGCACGGACAGCAATCAGCCCCAGCATTTT. It is translated as CASTDSNQPQHF.

This clonotype was picked up a small number of times. The chain combines TRBV7-9 with TRBJ1-1, with TRBD1 matching over 7 bases. Germline V lookup: CDR1 SEHNR, CDR2 FQNEAQ (reference sequence). The CDR3 is 14 residues long. Trimming took 7 bases from V and 4 from J; bases not matched to a gene: 9. The CDR3 protein is CASTTTGSATEAFF. The CDR3 DNA reads as TGTGCCAGCACCACGACAGGGTCGGCCACTGAAGCTTTCTTT.

This clonotype was counted a few times. The rearrangement uses TRBV11-2 and TRBJ2-5, with 11 bases lining up with TRBD2. J was trimmed by 4 bases and V by 6 bases; bases with no gene match: 4. This CDR3 contains 14 residues. Per the germline V gene, CDR1 is SGHAT and CDR2 is FQNNGV. The CDR3 DNA sequence: TGTGCCAGCAGGGCTACTAGCGGGAGAGAGACCCAGTACTTC. As protein: CASRATSGRETQYF. The variable domain in full, completed from reference TRBV11-2 and TRBJ2-5, reads EAGVAQSPRYKIIEKRQSVAFWCNPISGHATLYWYQQILGQGPKLLIQFQNNGVVDDSQLPKDRFSAERLKGVDSTLKIQPAKLEDSAVYLCASRATSGRETQYFGPGTRLLVL.

V gene TRBV28 combines with J gene TRBJ1-1; D not certain. This CDR3 has 13 amino acids. Germline lookup yields CDR1 MDHEN and CDR2 SYDVKM. V was cut by 5 bases and J by 6 bases, with 13 bases left in between. The CDR3 region has the DNA TGTGCCAGCAGTCGACCCGAGATCCCTGAAGCTTTCTTT. Translated: CASSRPEIPEAFF. The whole variable domain, filled in from reference TRBV28 and TRBJ1-1, reads DVKVTQSSRYLVKRTGEKVFLECVQDMDHENMFWYRQDPGLGLRLIYFSYDVKMKEKGDIPEGYSVSREKKERFSLILESASTNQTSMYLCASSRPEIPEAFFGQGTRLTVV.

This clonotype was counted ten times or more. The chain recombines TRBV7-8 with TRBJ1-1, with D uncertain. CDR1 and CDR2 from the germline V gene are SGHVS and FQNEAQ. Trimming stripped 3 bases from V and 8 bases from J, with 7 bases between. This CDR3 is built from 11 residues. DNA of the CDR3: TGTGCCAGCAGCTTTAAAGAAGAAGCTTTCTTT. The encoded protein is CASSFKEEAFF.

Comments on this clonotype: A much bigger clone sits one base away, suggesting this may be a read error. This rearrangement joins TRBV5-1 to TRBJ2-7; 7 bases match TRBD1. The CDR3 has 17 residues. From germline, CDR1 is SGHRS and CDR2 YFSETQ. CDR3 sequence (DNA): TGCGCCAGCAGCTTGGAGGGACAGCCTACCGACTACTACGGGCAGTACTTC. It specifies CASSLEGQPTDYYGQYF. The variable domain in full, completed from reference TRBV5-1 and TRBJ2-7, reads KAGVTQTPRYLIKTRGQQVTLSCSPISGHRSVSWYQQTPGQGLQFLFEYFSETQRNKGNFPGRFSGRQFSNSRSEMNVSTLELGDSALYLCASSLEGQPTDYYGQYFGPGTRLTVT.

This clonotype appeared a few times. No conserved phenylalanine or tryptophan is present at the end of the CDR3, so a read error is the likely explanation. It is unclear where the CDR3 begins or ends on the DNA, so no DNA is shown, and the CDR3 is as TCRdb lists it. This chain connects TRBV12-3 or TRBV12-4 to TRBJ1-1; the table's D gene call, TRBD1, was not cross checked with the DNA. The CDR3 adds up to 11 amino acids, both ends counted. The CDR3 reads CASSFRQGANY.

The chain uses TRBV7-4 and TRBJ2-7; D may be TRBD1 or TRBD2 (5 bases each). Germline V CDR1 and CDR2: SGHVT, SQSDAQ. The CDR3 is 16 amino acids. V lost 4 bases and J lost 2, with 18 bases in between. The CDR3 bases are TGTGCCAGCAGCTCCCGGGTCGACCGGGGCACCTACGAGCAGTACTTC. It yields the protein CASSSRVDRGTYEQYF.

This clonotype came up many times. The chain links TRBV5-1 to TRBJ1-5; D gene uncertain. V shed 2 bases and J shed 6 bases, with 9 bases lying between them. The CDR3 contains 13 residues. CDR1 and CDR2 from the germline V gene are SGHRS and YFSETQ. CDR3 coding DNA: TGCGCCAGCAGCTTCGAAGGGTTTCAGCCCCAGCATTTT. Residues: CASSFEGFQPQHF.

This clonotype was counted once. J is TRBJ2-2 and V is TRBV20-1, with D possibly matching TRBD1 (5 bases). Germline V gene lookup returns CDR1 DFQATT and CDR2 SNEGSKA (reference sequence). The CDR3 sequence is 15 residues long. Trimming removed 0 bases at V and 4 bases at J, with 12 bases between. For the CDR3, the DNA is TGCAGTGCTAGAGACGGACACGATCCCACCGGGGAGCTGTTTTTT. Protein sequence: CSARDGHDPTGELFF.